The following is a TCR beta chain sequence with its context. This sample is part of a study of blood T cell repertoires in COVID-19. Study as a whole: The cDNA or gDNA used as material had been derived from T cells, B-cell-depleted T cells, or PBMCs.

The CDR3 length is 15 residues. V was clipped by 8 bases and J by 6 bases; unmatched bases: 10. The germline CDR1 and CDR2 sequences are SGHVS and FNYEAQ. Authors' analysis steps: Quantification of nucleated cells was approximated via reference gene primer amplification. Generated by immunoSEQ multiplex PCR, the TCRdb table keeps only in-frame clones and is missing some. V, J and clone size derive from that table, while D and trimming were established from the DNA sequence. In the table there are about 240,000 clones, roughly 86% of which are singletons. All enrollees were roughly 18 to 95 years old and from roughly 22 US areas. Participant reports of clinical history set cohort assignment.

Sequencing was done on a sample of PBMCs or T cells enriched from blood (not recorded which). The chain uses TRBV7-6 and TRBJ2-3; 11 positions agree with TRBD2. This TCR was recovered from a woman under 40 with acute COVID-19. The CDR3 reads CASARLAGQIDTQYF. The CDR3, as DNA: TGTGCCAGCGCACGACTAGCGGGGCAAATTGATACGCAGTATTTT.